What follows are 31 T cell receptor beta chains derived from one specimen sequenced in a study of Tregs in tolerant kidney transplant recipients. Recipients received nonmyeloablative bone marrow transplants from related graft donors, with transient mixed chimerism. Here immunoSEQ multiplex PCR was the method, and the copy in TCRdb shows in-frame clones only, minus some. The sample has roughly 64,000 clones; approximately 87% are singletons. The starting material was CD4+ T cells from blood (PBMCs), obtained 6 months after the transplant. Every receptor here comes from a human patient who received a combined kidney and bone marrow transplant. The T cells may come from the graft donor.

The chain couples TRBV27 to TRBJ1-5, with D maybe TRBD1 (6 bases). V lost 5 bases to trimming and J lost 0 bases, with 20 bases between them. In germline, CDR1 is MNHEY, CDR2 SMNVEV (reference sequence). There are 18 residues in the CDR3. As DNA, the CDR3 is TGTGCCAGCAGTCCCTTACAGGGTTGGAGTGATAGCAATCAGCCCCAGCATTTT. This gives the protein CASSPLQGWSDSNQPQHF.

The chain employs TRBV15 and TRBJ2-1; 8 bases map to TRBD2. Germline CDR1 reads LNHNV; CDR2 reads YYDKDF (reference sequence). Trimming took 5 bases from V and 8 from J; bases not matched to a gene: 14. The CDR3 spans 16 residues. The CDR3 reads CATSRGRVAGLHEQFF. In DNA, the CDR3 is TGTGCCACCAGCCGGGGAAGGGTAGCGGGATTACATGAGCAGTTCTTC.

This chain links TRBV11-2 with TRBJ2-5; D is ambiguous. CDR3 length: 11 residues. Germline CDR1 reads SGHAT; CDR2 reads FQNNGV. V was cut by 5 bases and J by 3 bases, with 4 bases left in between. CDR3 DNA: TGTGCCAGCAGCCCAAAAGAGACCCAGTACTTC. Its protein product is CASSPKETQYF.

In regard to this clone: At one of its ends the junction is not consistent with the germline gene, which may arise from a read error. This chain joins TRBV5-1 and TRBJ1-1; a weak D match, TRBD1 (6 bases). This CDR3 region has 14 residues. Per the germline V gene, CDR1 is SGHRS and CDR2 is YFSETQ. CDR3 residues: CASSLLGTTPYWIF. CDR3 DNA: TGCGCCAGCAGCCTCCTCGGGACAACCCCTTATTGGATCTTT.

This clone was counted a single time. At one of its ends the junction is not consistent with the germline gene, which may arise from a read error. Other DNA sequences in the same sample also yield this CDR3. This sequence joins TRBV9 and TRBJ1-6; no reliable D call. Germline assignment: CDR1 SGDLS and CDR2 YYNGEE. The CDR3 spans 15 residues. CDR3 nucleotides: TGTGCCAGCAGCGCTAGGAGTCAGTCCGATTCCCCCCTCCACTTT. Translated: CASSARSQSDSPLHF.

This clone was counted a single time. CDR3 protein: CASSVTGTGVQPQHF. CDR3 bases: TGTGCCAGCAGTGTTACCGGGACAGGGGTCCAGCCCCAGCATTTT. The rearrangement uses TRBV6-1 and TRBJ1-5; 10 bases match TRBD1. The CDR3 length is 15 residues. CDR1 is MNHNS, CDR2 SASEGT, per germline. J gave up 7 bases and V 4 bases, and 7 bases lay outside the gene matches.

V and J are TRBV6-5 and TRBJ2-1; 9 bases are shared with TRBD1. Germline values: CDR1 MNHEY, CDR2 SVGAGI. V was clipped by 6 bases and J by 2 bases; unmatched bases: 2. CDR3 length: 14 amino acids. This CDR3 is CASRRDRAYNEQFF. Here the CDR3 DNA reads TGTGCCAGCAGAAGGGACAGGGCCTACAATGAGCAGTTCTTC.

The rearrangement joins TRBV7-2 to TRBJ2-3, with unresolved D. The CDR3 contains 16 residues. CDR1 and CDR2 (germline): SGHTA, FQGNSA. V gave up 2 bases and J gave up 0 bases, with 12 bases separating them. CDR3 nucleotide sequence: TGTGCCAGCAGCTTAACGTCCCTACTTAGCACAGATACGCAGTATTTT. It translates to CASSLTSLLSTDTQYF.

The chain joins TRBV7-9 to TRBJ2-3, with TRBD2 matching over 8 bases. Trimming removed 7 bases from V and 2 bases from J; junction bases left unmatched: 5. Germline CDR1 SEHNR, CDR2 FQNEAQ (reference sequence). The CDR3 spans 14 residues. The CDR3 reads CASTTGGNTDTQYF. CDR3 coding DNA: TGTGCCAGCACCACGGGGGGGAACACAGATACGCAGTATTTT.

This clone was observed once. The CDR3 region is CAWSNLAGAFFVEQFF. In nucleotides, the CDR3 is TGTGCCTGGAGCAACCTAGCGGGAGCGTTTTTCGTAGAGCAGTTCTTC. This chain links TRBV30 with TRBJ2-1; 10 nucleotides align to TRBD2. The germline gives CDR1 GTSNPN, CDR2 SVGIG (reference sequence). V was pared by 3 bases and J by 10 bases, with 15 bases of the junction left unmatched. This CDR3 is built from 16 residues.

The V gene is TRBV6-5, the J gene TRBJ1-2, with D maybe TRBD1 (6 bases). CDR3 length equals 14 residues. CDR1 MNHEY and CDR2 SVGAGI come from the germline V gene. Trimming shortened V by 6 bases and J by 1 base, and 12 bases separated the two germline ends. CDR3 DNA: TGTGCCAGCAGCCCGACAGGCGGTAACTATGGCTACACCTTC. Translating gives CASSPTGGNYGYTF.

The genes are TRBV5-6 and TRBJ2-5, with 11 bases that match TRBD1. V lost 3 bases to trimming and J lost 5 bases; unmatched junction nucleotides: 3. Germline V gives CDR1 SGHDT, CDR2 YYEEEE. The CDR3 is 14 amino acids. CDR3 loop: CASSWTGGGETQYF. CDR3 DNA: TGTGCCAGCAGCTGGACAGGGGGCGGGGAGACCCAGTACTTC.

This clone was seen just once. The rearrangement uses TRBV7-2 and TRBJ2-4; 8 bases map to TRBD1. The CDR3 contains 15 residues. Germline trimming cut 6 bases from V and 3 bases from J; bases unmatched to any gene: 7. Germline CDR1 SGHTA, CDR2 FQGNSA. The CDR3 coding sequence is TGTGCCAGCAGTTTCAGGGGGCGCGGCAAAAACATTCAGTACTTC. Translated, it gives CASSFRGRGKNIQYF.

This clone occurred once. J is TRBJ2-3 and V is TRBV5-1; tentatively, D is TRBD1 (5 bases). The germline V gene encodes CDR1 SGHRS and CDR2 YFSETQ. CDR3 length: 17 amino acids. Trimming cost V 3 bases and J 3 bases, with 20 bases left between them. The CDR3: CASSYKQQVPRTDTQYF. In DNA, the CDR3 is TGCGCCAGCAGCTATAAACAACAGGTTCCAAGGACAGATACGCAGTATTTT. Full variable domain (remainder filled in from reference TRBV5-1 and TRBJ2-3): KAGVTQTPRYLIKTRGQQVTLSCSPISGHRSVSWYQQTPGQGLQFLFEYFSETQRNKGNFPGRFSGRQFSNSRSEMNVSTLELGDSALYLCASSYKQQVPRTDTQYFGPGTRLTVL.

V and J are TRBV25-1 and TRBJ2-3, with D tentatively TRBD2 (5 bases). Trimming left V 2 bases short and J 3 bases short, with 15 bases between. This CDR3 contains 16 residues. Germline CDR1 and CDR2: MGHDK and SYGVNS. The chain's CDR3 is CASSEPSGHGTDTQYF. DNA of the CDR3: TGTGCCAGCAGTGAACCCAGCGGCCATGGGACAGATACGCAGTATTTT.

The V call is TRBV5-8, the J call TRBJ1-1; weak D call: TRBD1 (6 bases). The CDR3 extends over 16 amino acids. The V end lost 0 bases, the J end lost 3 bases, and 15 bases lay between the germline ends. Germline V gives CDR1 SGHTS, CDR2 YDEGEE. CDR3 amino acids: CASSLDRVRLHTEAFF. The CDR3 DNA sequence: TGTGCCAGCAGCTTGGACAGGGTAAGGCTCCACACTGAAGCTTTCTTT. Complete variable domain (other parts from reference TRBV5-8 and TRBJ1-1): EAGVTQSPTHLIKTRGQQATLRCSPISGHTSVYWYQQALGLGLQFLLWYDEGEERNRGNFPPRFSGRQFPNYSSELNVNALELEDSALYLCASSLDRVRLHTEAFFGQGTRLTVV.

J is TRBJ2-2 and V is TRBV5-1; the match to TRBD2 covers 12 bases. The CDR3 has 19 residues. J was trimmed by 0 bases and V by 1 base; bases with no gene match: 7. The V gene's germline CDR1 is SGHRS and CDR2 YFSETQ. The CDR3 is CASSLSSSGGAANTGELFF. The DNA for the CDR3 is TGCGCCAGCAGCTTGAGCTCTAGCGGGGGGGCAGCGAACACCGGGGAGCTGTTTTTT.

The rearrangement joins TRBV5-1 to TRBJ2-7, with TRBD1 matching over 7 bases. The junction had 1 base not matched to a gene; V was cut back by 0 bases and J by 1 base. This CDR3 spans 14 amino acids. Germline-derived CDR1 and CDR2 are SGHRS and YFSETQ. CDR3 DNA: TGCGCCAGCAGCTTGGACAGGGGTTCCTACGAGCAGTACTTC. It translates to CASSLDRGSYEQYF.

This clone was recorded a few times. The CDR3 DNA sequence: TGTGCCAGTAGACAGGCGACTAGCACAGATACGCAGTATTTT. Protein: CASRQATSTDTQYF. The rearrangement uses TRBV10-3 and TRBJ2-3; TRBD1 might be the D (6 bases). Per germline, CDR1 ENHRY and CDR2 SYGVKD. V lost 10 bases and J lost 0, with 14 bases in between. This CDR3 is 14 amino acids long.

This clone was observed a few times. The rearrangement uses TRBV25-1 and TRBJ2-1, with D unclear. The CDR3 extends over 13 amino acids. Between the trimmed V and J ends, which lost 10 bases and 2 bases, there was a span of 12 bases. CDR1 and CDR2 from the germline V gene are MGHDK and SYGVNS. The CDR3 bases are TGTGCCACCCTACCGCCGGCCTACAATGAGCAGTTCTTC. It translates to CATLPPAYNEQFF.

This chain connects TRBV5-4 to TRBJ2-7; TRBD2 matches at 8 bases. CDR1 SGHNT and CDR2 YYREEE come from the germline V gene (reference sequence). The CDR3 totals 14 residues. With 1 base clipped from V and 7 bases from J, the junction kept 7 bases outside the gene matches. The chain's CDR3 is CASSLPGGPGEQYF. CDR3 in DNA: TGTGCCAGCAGCTTGCCGGGGGGGCCTGGTGAGCAGTACTTC.

The chain combines TRBV19 with TRBJ1-1, with 7 bases identical to TRBD1. This CDR3 region has 15 residues. Germline trimming cut 5 bases from V and 1 base from J; bases unmatched to any gene: 7. Germline V CDR1 and CDR2: LNHDA, SQIVND (reference sequence). The CDR3 is CASSSWGQRNTEAFF. The DNA of the CDR3 is TGTGCCAGTAGTTCATGGGGACAGCGGAACACTGAAGCTTTCTTT.

The chain couples TRBV7-7 to TRBJ2-2, with D possibly matching TRBD2 (6 bases). Germline-derived CDR1 and CDR2 are SSHAT and FNYEAQ (reference sequence). Trimming cost V 2 bases and J 4 bases, with 11 bases left between them. The CDR3 totals 15 residues. The CDR3, as DNA: TGTGCCAGCAGCTTATCCGGAGGGAGCACCGGGGAGCTGTTTTTT. Its protein product is CASSLSGGSTGELFF.

CDR3 sequence: CASSVTGTSSYNEQFF. DNA of the CDR3: TGTGCCAGCAGCGTGACCGGGACATCCTCCTACAATGAGCAGTTCTTC. The gene calls are TRBV9 and TRBJ2-1; D is perhaps TRBD1 (6 bases). The V end was cut by 2 bases, the J end by 0 bases, with 12 bases between. There are 16 residues in the CDR3. The germline gives CDR1 SGDLS, CDR2 YYNGEE.

V gene TRBV5-1 combines with J gene TRBJ1-1; D uncertain. Per the germline V gene, CDR1 is SGHRS and CDR2 is YFSETQ. Trimming removed 0 bases from V and 3 bases from J, with 6 bases in between. There are 13 residues in the CDR3. CDR3 in amino acids: CASSLGVDTEAFF. CDR3 DNA sequence: TGCGCCAGCAGCTTGGGAGTTGACACTGAAGCTTTCTTT.

The J gene is TRBJ2-5, the V gene TRBV15; D is unclear. The CDR3 consists of 13 residues. In germline, CDR1 is LNHNV, CDR2 YYDKDF (reference sequence). V lost 1 base to trimming and J lost 4 bases, with 7 bases between them. CDR3 protein: CATSRGSTETQYF. The CDR3 DNA follows: TGTGCCACCAGCAGAGGAAGCACAGAGACCCAGTACTTC.

This rearrangement joins TRBV18 to TRBJ1-6, with TRBD1 matching over 8 bases. There are 15 residues in the CDR3. CDR1 is KGHSH, CDR2 LQKENI, per germline. The junction had 8 bases not matched to a gene; V was cut back by 5 bases and J by 8 bases. The chain's CDR3 is CASSTGTGGHSPLHF. CDR3 bases: TGTGCCAGCTCAACCGGGACAGGAGGTCATTCACCCCTCCACTTT.

The rearrangement links TRBV19 to TRBJ2-1, with a weak D call TRBD2 (7 bases). The germline gives CDR1 LNHDA, CDR2 SQIVND (reference sequence). Trimming shortened V by 10 bases and J by 12 bases, and 19 bases separated the two germline ends. This CDR3 contains 12 residues. The CDR3 nucleotides read TGTGCCACCACTATACTAGGGGGGGTGCAGTTCTTC. It translates to CATTILGGVQFF.

J is TRBJ2-1 and V is TRBV4-3; D unresolved. Germline CDR1 LGHNA, CDR2 YSLEER. V lost 4 bases and J lost 4, with 11 bases in between. This CDR3 is built from 14 residues. The CDR3 nucleotides are TGCGCCAGCAGCCTCAGACCCGGGTACAATGAGCAGTTCTTC. Translating gives CASSLRPGYNEQFF.

This CDR3 is CASSITGQGETQYF. DNA of the CDR3: TGTGCCAGTAGTATAACGGGACAGGGCGAGACCCAGTACTTC. The chain links TRBV19 to TRBJ2-5; 9 nucleotides line up with TRBD1. The CDR3 is 14 residues long. Germline CDR1 LNHDA, CDR2 SQIVND (reference sequence). The V and J ends lost 2 bases and 5 bases, in that order; junction bases with no gene match: 3.

This rearrangement joins TRBV7-6 to TRBJ2-6, with 7 bases that match TRBD1. Germline assignment: CDR1 SGHVS and CDR2 FNYEAQ. This CDR3 is 16 amino acids long. Trimming removed 4 bases from V and 0 bases from J; junction bases left unmatched: 3. CDR3 sequence: CASSWTGFSGANVLTF. The CDR3 DNA is TGTGCCAGCAGCTGGACAGGATTCTCTGGGGCCAACGTCCTGACTTTC. Full variable domain (outside the CDR3, taken from reference TRBV7-6 and TRBJ2-6): GAGVSQSPRYKVTKRGQDVALRCDPISGHVSLYWYRQALGQGPEFLTYFNYEAQQDKSGLPNDRFSAERPEGSISTLTIQRTEQRDSAMYRCASSWTGFSGANVLTFGAGSRLTVL.